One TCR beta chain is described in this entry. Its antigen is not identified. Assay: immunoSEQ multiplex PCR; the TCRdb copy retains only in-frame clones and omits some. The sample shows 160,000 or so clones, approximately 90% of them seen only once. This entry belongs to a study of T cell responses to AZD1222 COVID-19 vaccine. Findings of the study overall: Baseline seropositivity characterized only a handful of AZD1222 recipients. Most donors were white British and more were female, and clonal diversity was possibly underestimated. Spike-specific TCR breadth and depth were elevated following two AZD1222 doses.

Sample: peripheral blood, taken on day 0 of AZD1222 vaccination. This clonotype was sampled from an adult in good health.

CDR3 residues: CASNLLQGGTEAFF. The CDR3 DNA is TGTGCCAGCAACCTACTACAGGGGGGCACTGAAGCTTTCTTT. This sequence joins TRBV28 and TRBJ1-1; TRBD1 matches at 8 bases. Germline V gene sequence: CDR1 MDHEN, CDR2 SYDVKM. The CDR3 contains 14 residues. V lost 7 bases and J lost 4; bases outside the gene matches: 8.